This T cell receptor (beta chain) was recovered during a study of cytomegalovirus exposure and HLA in healthy donors. With termini counted, the CDR3 has 11 amino acids. Per the germline V gene, CDR1 is MDHEN and CDR2 is SYDVKM. Whole-study findings and limits: Indistinguishable V segments, including TRBV6-2 and TRBV6-3, were excluded.

The PCR was carried out with 60 Vbeta primers and 13 Jbeta primers. Only in-frame clones appear in the TCRdb table, and some are missing; sequencing was by immunoSEQ multiplex PCR. Among 150,000 to 200,000 clones listed, 65% to 85% were seen once. This clone was observed a single time. The target antigen is unknown. The missing conserved phenylalanine or tryptophan at the end of this CDR3 makes a read error likely. The limits of the CDR3 on the DNA are not certain, so only TCRdb's listed CDR3 is given. The sequencing sample was made of PBMCs. The chain carries TRBV28 and TRBJ2-7; the table's TRBD2 call for D was not verified on the DNA. The receptor comes from a man aged 40-50 years in good health and CMV-seropositive. The CDR3 here is CASSTTSGTYL.